This TCR beta chain originates from a study of blood T cell repertoires in COVID-19. Recovered status applied to Cohort 3 donors who had two consecutive negative PCRs. It also applied to those with clearance or with symptom resolution. The table came from immunoSEQ multiplex PCR; TCRdb's copy has only in-frame clones and leaves some out. The sample carries around 330,000 clones, roughly 90% recorded once. Germline CDR1 LNHNV, CDR2 YYDKDF (reference sequence). The length of the CDR3 is 14 residues. V was cut by 1 base and J by 6 bases, with 9 bases left in between. This rearrangement joins TRBV15 to TRBJ2-2; D gene uncertain. The sequencing input was PBMCs or T cells enriched from blood (not recorded which). The sequence derives from a man in his 60s who had recovered from COVID-19. CDR3 in DNA: TGTGCCACCAGCAGAGCTAATTTTCCCGGGGAGCTGTTTTTT. Amino acid sequence: CATSRANFPGELFF.